This note documents a single T cell receptor (beta chain) sequence. Antigen: not known. The junction differs from germline at one of its ends, possibly a read error. These data come from a study of cytomegalovirus exposure and HLA in healthy donors. General study results and limits: A later analysis reported that several of the most significant clusters appeared to be linked to common viral pathogens, among them Epstein-Barr virus. A missense variant in DCLRE1C was later tied to TCR beta V- and J-gene trimming. The majority of CMV-associated TCR beta chains were reported as apparently HLA-restricted in a later analysis.

This CDR3 region has 10 residues. The germline gives CDR1 SEHNR, CDR2 FQNEAQ (reference sequence). The study ran its PCR with 60 Vbeta and 13 Jbeta primers. Original handling: Later analysis identified approximately 88 million unique TCR beta chains, about 12 million shared. The data were produced by immunoSEQ multiplex PCR, yet TCRdb's version contains in-frame clones alone and is incomplete. That table supplies the V and J calls and clone size; D and trimming were determined from the DNA. The data contain about 59,000 clones, roughly 90% of them singletons. Source material: PBMCs. The source of this sequence is a young man in good health and CMV-seropositive. The chain couples TRBV7-9 to TRBJ2-4, with a weak D call TRBD1 (5 bases). The CDR3 coding sequence is TGTTCCAGCATGGGGCGGATTCAGTACTTC. Translation: CSSMGRIQYF.